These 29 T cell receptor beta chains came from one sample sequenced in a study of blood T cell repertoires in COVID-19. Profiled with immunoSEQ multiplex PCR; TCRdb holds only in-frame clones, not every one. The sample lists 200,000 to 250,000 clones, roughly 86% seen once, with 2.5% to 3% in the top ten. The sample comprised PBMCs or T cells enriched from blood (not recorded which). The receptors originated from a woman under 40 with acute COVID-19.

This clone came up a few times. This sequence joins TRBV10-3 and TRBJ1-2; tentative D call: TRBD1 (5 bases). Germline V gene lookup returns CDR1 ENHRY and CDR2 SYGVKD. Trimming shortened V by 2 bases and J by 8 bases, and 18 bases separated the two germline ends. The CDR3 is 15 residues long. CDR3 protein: CAISERAGWGEGYTF. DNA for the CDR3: TGTGCCATCAGTGAGAGGGCAGGGTGGGGTGAAGGCTACACCTTC.

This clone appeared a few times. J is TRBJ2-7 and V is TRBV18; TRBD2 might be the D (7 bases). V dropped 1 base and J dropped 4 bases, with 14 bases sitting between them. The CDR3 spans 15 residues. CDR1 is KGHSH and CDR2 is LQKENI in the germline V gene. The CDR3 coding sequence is TGTGCCAGCTCACCACGGGGGGGCACTGCTTACGAGCAGTACTTC. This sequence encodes CASSPRGGTAYEQYF.

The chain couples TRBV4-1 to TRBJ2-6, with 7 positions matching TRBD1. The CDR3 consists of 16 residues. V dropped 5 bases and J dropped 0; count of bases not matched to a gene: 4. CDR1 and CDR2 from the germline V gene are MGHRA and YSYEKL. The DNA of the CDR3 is TGCGCCAGCAGCTCTTACAGGGGCTCTGGGGCCAACGTCCTGACTTTC. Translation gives CASSSYRGSGANVLTF.

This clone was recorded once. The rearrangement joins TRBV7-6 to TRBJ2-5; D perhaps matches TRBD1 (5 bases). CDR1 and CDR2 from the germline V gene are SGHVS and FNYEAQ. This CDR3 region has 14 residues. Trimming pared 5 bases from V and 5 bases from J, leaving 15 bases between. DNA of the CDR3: TGTGCCAGCAGCATAAGCAGGGTGGGGGAGACCCAGTACTTC. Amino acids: CASSISRVGETQYF.

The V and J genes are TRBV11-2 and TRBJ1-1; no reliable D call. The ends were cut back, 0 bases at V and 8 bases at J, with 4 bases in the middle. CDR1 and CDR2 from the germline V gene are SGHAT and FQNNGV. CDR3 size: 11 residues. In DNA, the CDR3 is TGTGCCAGCAGCTTAGAGCAGGAAGCTTTCTTT. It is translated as CASSLEQEAFF.

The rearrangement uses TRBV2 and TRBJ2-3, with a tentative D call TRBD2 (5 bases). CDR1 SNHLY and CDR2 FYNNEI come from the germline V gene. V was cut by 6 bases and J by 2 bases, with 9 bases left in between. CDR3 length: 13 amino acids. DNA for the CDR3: TGTGCCAGCAGGCCGGGGAACACAGATACGCAGTATTTT. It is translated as CASRPGNTDTQYF.

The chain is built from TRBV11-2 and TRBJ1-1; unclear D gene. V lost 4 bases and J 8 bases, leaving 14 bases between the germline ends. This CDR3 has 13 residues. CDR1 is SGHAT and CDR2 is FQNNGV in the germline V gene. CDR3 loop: CASSSSRVAEAFF. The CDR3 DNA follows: TGTGCCAGCAGCTCCTCCCGGGTGGCGGAAGCTTTCTTT.

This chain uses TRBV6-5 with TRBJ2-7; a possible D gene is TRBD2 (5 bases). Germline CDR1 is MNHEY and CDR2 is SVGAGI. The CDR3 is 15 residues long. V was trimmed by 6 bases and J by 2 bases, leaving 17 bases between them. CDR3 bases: TGTGCCAGCAGATCCCGGGGTTCGGAACCCTACGAGCAGTACTTC. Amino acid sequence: CASRSRGSEPYEQYF.

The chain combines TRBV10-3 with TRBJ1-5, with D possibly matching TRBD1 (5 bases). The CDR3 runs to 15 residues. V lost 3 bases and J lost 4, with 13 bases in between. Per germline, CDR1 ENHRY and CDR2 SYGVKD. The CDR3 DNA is TGTGCCATCAGTGACCCGGGACTCCTTAATCAGCCCCAGCATTTT. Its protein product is CAISDPGLLNQPQHF.

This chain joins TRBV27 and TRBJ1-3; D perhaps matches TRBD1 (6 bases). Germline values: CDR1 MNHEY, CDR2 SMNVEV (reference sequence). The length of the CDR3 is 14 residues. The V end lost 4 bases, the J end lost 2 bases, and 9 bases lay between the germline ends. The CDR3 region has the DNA TGTGCCAGCAGTTCGGGGGGCCCTGGAAACACCATATATTTT. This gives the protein CASSSGGPGNTIYF.

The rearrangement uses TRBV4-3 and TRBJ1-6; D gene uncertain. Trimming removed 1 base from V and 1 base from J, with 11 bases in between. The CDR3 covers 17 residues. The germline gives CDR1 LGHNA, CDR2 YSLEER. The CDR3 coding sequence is TGCGCCAGCAGCCAAGTTAGATCGGGGTCCTATAATTCACCCCTCCACTTT. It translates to CASSQVRSGSYNSPLHF.

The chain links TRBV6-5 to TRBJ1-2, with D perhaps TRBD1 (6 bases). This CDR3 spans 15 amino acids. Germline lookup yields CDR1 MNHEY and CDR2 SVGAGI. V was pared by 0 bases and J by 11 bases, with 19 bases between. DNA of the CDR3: TGTGCCAGCAGTTACTCTAACAGGGAAGCGGTGAGGTACACCTTC. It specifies CASSYSNREAVRYTF.

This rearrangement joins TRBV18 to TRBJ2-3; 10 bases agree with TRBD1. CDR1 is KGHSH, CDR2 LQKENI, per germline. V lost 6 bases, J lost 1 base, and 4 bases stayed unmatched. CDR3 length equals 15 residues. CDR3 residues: CASSDGTGGTDTQYF. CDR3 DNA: TGTGCCAGCTCTGATGGGACAGGGGGCACAGATACGCAGTATTTT.

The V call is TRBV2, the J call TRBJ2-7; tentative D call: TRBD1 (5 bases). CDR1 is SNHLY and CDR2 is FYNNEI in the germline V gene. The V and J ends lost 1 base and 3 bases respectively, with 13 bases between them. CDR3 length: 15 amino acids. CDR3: CASSEGGQGNYEQYF. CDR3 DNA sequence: TGTGCCAGCAGTGAAGGCGGACAAGGAAACTACGAGCAGTACTTC.

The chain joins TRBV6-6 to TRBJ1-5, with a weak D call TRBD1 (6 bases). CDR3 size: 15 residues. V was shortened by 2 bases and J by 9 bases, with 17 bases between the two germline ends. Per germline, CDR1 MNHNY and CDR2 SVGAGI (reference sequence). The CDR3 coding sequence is TGTGCCAGCAGTTACGGGGGCCACTTGGGCATGCCCCAGCATTTT. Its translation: CASSYGGHLGMPQHF.

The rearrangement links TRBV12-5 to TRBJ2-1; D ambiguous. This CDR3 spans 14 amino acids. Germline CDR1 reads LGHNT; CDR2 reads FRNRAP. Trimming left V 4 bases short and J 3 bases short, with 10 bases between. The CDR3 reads CASGSSTYYNEQFF. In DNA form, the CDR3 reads TGTGCTAGTGGTTCCTCAACATACTACAATGAGCAGTTCTTC.

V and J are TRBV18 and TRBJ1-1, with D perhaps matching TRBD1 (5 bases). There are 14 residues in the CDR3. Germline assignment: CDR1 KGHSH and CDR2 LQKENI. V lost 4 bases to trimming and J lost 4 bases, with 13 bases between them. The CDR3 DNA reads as TGTGCCAGCTCACAGGGGTACGAGGCCACTGAAGCTTTCTTT. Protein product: CASSQGYEATEAFF.

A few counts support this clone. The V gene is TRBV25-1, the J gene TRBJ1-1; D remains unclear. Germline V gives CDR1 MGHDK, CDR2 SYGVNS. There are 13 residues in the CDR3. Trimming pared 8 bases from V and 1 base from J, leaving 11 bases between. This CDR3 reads CASSPSWNTEAFF. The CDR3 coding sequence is TGTGCCAGCTCCCCCTCCTGGAACACTGAAGCTTTCTTT.

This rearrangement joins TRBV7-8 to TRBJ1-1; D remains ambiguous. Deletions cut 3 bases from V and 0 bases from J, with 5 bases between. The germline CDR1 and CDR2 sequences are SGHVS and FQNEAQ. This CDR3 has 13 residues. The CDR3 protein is CASSLSVNTEAFF. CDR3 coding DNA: TGTGCCAGCAGCTTGAGTGTGAACACTGAAGCTTTCTTT.

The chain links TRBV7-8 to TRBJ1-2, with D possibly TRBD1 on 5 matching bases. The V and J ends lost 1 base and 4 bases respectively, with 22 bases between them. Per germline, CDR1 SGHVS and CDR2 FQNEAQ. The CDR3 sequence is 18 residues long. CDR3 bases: TGTGCCAGCAGCTTAGGGGGGGGGTCCGACTATGAAGTCTATGGCTACACCTTC. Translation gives CASSLGGGSDYEVYGYTF.

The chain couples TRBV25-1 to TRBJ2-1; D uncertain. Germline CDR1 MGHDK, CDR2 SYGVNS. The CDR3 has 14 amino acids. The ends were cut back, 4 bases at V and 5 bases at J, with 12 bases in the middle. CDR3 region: CASSVVQSNNEQFF. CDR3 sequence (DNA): TGTGCCAGCAGTGTGGTACAGAGTAACAATGAGCAGTTCTTC.

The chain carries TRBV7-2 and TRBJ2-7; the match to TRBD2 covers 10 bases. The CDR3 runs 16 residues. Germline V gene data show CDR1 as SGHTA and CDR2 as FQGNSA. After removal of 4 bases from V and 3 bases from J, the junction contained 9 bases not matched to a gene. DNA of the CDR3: TGTGCCAGCAGCTCGACCGTGGAGCGGGGGGGCTACGAGCAGTACTTC. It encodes CASSSTVERGGYEQYF.

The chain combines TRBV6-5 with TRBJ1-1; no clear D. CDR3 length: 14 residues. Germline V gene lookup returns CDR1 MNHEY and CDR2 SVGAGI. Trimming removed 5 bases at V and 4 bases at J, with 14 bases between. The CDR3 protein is CASSTLKRSTEAFF. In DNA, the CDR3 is TGTGCCAGCAGTACGTTGAAGAGGAGCACTGAAGCTTTCTTT.

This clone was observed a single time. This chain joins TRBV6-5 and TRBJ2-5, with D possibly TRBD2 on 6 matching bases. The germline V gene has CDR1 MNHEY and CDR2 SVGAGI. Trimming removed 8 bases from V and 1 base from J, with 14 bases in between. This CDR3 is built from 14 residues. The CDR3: CASYSGLPQETQYF. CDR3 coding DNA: TGTGCCAGCTACTCGGGACTTCCCCAAGAGACCCAGTACTTC.

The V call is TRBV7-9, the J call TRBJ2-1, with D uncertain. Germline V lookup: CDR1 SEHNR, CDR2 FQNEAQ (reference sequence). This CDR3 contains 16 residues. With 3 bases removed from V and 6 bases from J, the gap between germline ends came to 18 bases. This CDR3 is CASSFMTLTLGNEQFF. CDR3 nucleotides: TGTGCCAGCAGCTTCATGACACTGACGTTGGGCAATGAGCAGTTCTTC.

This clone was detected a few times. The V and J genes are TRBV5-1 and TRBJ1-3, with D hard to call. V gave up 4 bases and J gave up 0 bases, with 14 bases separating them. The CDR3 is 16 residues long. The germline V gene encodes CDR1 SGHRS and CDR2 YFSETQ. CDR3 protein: CASSPYMRSSGNTIYF. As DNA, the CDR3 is TGCGCCAGCAGCCCGTACATGAGGAGCTCTGGAAACACCATATATTTT.

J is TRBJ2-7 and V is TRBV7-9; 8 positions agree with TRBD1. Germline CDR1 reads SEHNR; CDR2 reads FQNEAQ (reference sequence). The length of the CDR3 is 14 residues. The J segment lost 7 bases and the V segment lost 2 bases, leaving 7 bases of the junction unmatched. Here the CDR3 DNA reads TGTGCCAGCAGCTTATCCCAGGGGGCCGGTGAGCAGTACTTC. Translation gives CASSLSQGAGEQYF.

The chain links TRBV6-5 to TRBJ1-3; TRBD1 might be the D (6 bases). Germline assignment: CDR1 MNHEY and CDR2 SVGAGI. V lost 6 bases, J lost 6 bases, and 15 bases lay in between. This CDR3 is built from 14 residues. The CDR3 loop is CASSRSGQSNTIYF. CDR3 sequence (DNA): TGTGCCAGCAGCCGATCCGGACAGTCAAACACCATATATTTT.

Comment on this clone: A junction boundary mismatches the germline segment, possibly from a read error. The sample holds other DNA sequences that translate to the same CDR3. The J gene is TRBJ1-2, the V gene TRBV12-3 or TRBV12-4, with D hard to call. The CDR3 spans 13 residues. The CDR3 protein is CASSLTGNYGYTF. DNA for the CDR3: TGTGCCAGCAGTTTAACGGGGAACTATGGCTACACTTTC.